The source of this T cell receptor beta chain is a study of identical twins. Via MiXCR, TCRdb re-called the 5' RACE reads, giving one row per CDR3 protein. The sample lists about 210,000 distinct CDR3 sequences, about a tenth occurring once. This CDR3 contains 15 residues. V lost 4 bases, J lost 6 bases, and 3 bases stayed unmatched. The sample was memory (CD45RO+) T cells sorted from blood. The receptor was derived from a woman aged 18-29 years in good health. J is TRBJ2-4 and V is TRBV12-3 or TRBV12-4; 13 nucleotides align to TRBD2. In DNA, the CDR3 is TGTGCCAGCAGTTCCCGGACTAGCGGGGGAAACATTCAGTACTTC. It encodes CASSSRTSGGNIQYF.